This passage covers 28 T cell receptor beta chains from one sample sequenced in a study of T cell responses to AZD1222 COVID-19 vaccine. Libraries were prepared by immunoSEQ multiplex PCR; TCRdb keeps only in-frame clonotypes and omits some of them. The repertoire consists of roughly 170,000 clones, with almost 90% occurring once and the leading ten covering more than 0.4%. The sequenced sample was peripheral blood, obtained on day 0 of AZD1222 vaccination. These receptors originate from an adult in good health.

The gene calls are TRBV4-2 and TRBJ1-2; TRBD1 might be the D (5 bases). From germline, CDR1 is LGHNA and CDR2 YNFKEQ. Deletions cut 1 base from V and 3 bases from J, with 21 bases between. This CDR3 is 18 amino acids long. The CDR3 DNA reads as TGTGCCAGCAGCCAAGTGGTATGGGGCCGTCCGGGGGACTATGGCTACACCTTC. This codes for CASSQVVWGRPGDYGYTF.

This sequence joins TRBV6-2 or TRBV6-3 and TRBJ1-3, with a possible D match to TRBD1 (5 bases). CDR3 size: 15 residues. Per germline, CDR1 MNHEY and CDR2 SVGEGT. V gave up 6 bases and J gave up 0 bases, with 12 bases separating them. The CDR3 reads CASSSWGGSGNTIYF. CDR3 coding DNA: TGTGCCAGCAGCTCGTGGGGCGGCTCTGGAAACACCATATATTTT.

V and J are TRBV5-1 and TRBJ2-7; no clear D gene. Trimming removed 3 bases from V and 5 bases from J, with 18 bases in between. CDR1 and CDR2 (germline): SGHRS, YFSETQ. The CDR3 spans 15 residues. The CDR3 coding sequence is TGCGCCAGCAGCTCCAACGGGCTAAACTCGAACGAGCAGTACTTC. This encodes CASSSNGLNSNEQYF.

The V call is TRBV12-5, the J call TRBJ2-7; D not resolved. This CDR3 is built from 15 residues. Per the germline V gene, CDR1 is LGHNT and CDR2 is FRNRAP. The V gene lost 0 bases and the J gene lost 3 bases, with 12 bases spanning the gap. In DNA, the CDR3 is TGTGCTAGTGGTTTGGTCTTGGGTAGGGACTACGAGCAGTACTTC. Translation gives CASGLVLGRDYEQYF.

The rearrangement uses TRBV5-1 and TRBJ1-1; 8 bases fit TRBD1. The germline CDR1 and CDR2 sequences are SGHRS and YFSETQ. The CDR3 extends over 14 amino acids. Unmatched junction bases numbered 8, after V lost 3 bases and J lost 7 bases. The CDR3 region is CASSSRGQKGEAFF. The CDR3 nucleotides read TGCGCCAGCAGCTCCAGGGGGCAAAAGGGTGAAGCTTTCTTT.

A note on this clone: A junction end diverges from the germline sequence, so it may reflect a read error. The V call is TRBV7-7, the J call TRBJ2-5, with D tentatively TRBD2 (6 bases). Germline CDR1 reads SSHAT; CDR2 reads FNYEAQ (reference sequence). The length of the CDR3 is 14 residues. The CDR3 loop reads CASSFVPGEETQYF. The DNA for the CDR3 is TGTGCTAGCAGCTTCGTTCCGGGGGAAGAGACCCAGTACTTC.

In regard to this clone: This sample includes further DNA sequences coding for the same CDR3. The chain recombines TRBV3-1 (or the pseudogene TRBV3-2) with TRBJ2-1, with D possibly TRBD1 on 6 matching bases. The CDR3 totals 13 residues. The V and J ends lost 1 base and 7 bases respectively, with 8 bases between them. Germline V gene lookup returns CDR1 LGHDT and CDR2 YNNKEL (reference sequence). The CDR3 coding sequence is TGTGCCAGCAGCCAAGTAAGGGGGAATGAGCAGTTCTTC. As protein: CASSQVRGNEQFF.

The J gene is TRBJ1-2, the V gene TRBV28; D might be TRBD1 (6 bases). With 1 base removed from V and 5 bases from J, the gap between germline ends came to 11 bases. CDR3 length: 14 amino acids. The germline V gene has CDR1 MDHEN and CDR2 SYDVKM. The CDR3, as DNA: TGTGCCAGCAGTTTATTGGGGGGGCCATATGGCTACACCTTC. Encoded protein: CASSLLGGPYGYTF.

The chain joins TRBV5-6 to TRBJ1-5, with 9 bases matching TRBD1. The CDR3 length is 15 residues. Germline-derived CDR1 and CDR2 are SGHDT and YYEEEE. Germline trimming cut 4 bases from V and 9 bases from J; bases unmatched to any gene: 11. The CDR3 protein is CASSPGQGLSGPQHF. CDR3 coding DNA: TGTGCCAGCAGCCCCGGACAGGGGCTCTCAGGGCCCCAGCATTTT.

The rearrangement links TRBV28 to TRBJ2-5; TRBD2 matches at 8 bases. The CDR3 is made up of 18 amino acids. Germline V CDR1 and CDR2: MDHEN, SYDVKM. The trim removed 3 bases at V and 4 bases at J, leaving 16 bases unmatched. The CDR3 sequence: CASSLGQWNPGGGETQYF. Here the CDR3 DNA reads TGTGCCAGCAGTTTGGGTCAATGGAATCCGGGAGGGGGAGAGACCCAGTACTTC.

In its sample, this clone was seen once. The V call is TRBV18, the J call TRBJ2-7; TRBD1 is a possible D gene (5 bases). The CDR3 contains 12 residues. The germline gives CDR1 KGHSH, CDR2 LQKENI. The ends were cut back, 4 bases at V and 7 bases at J, with 11 bases in the middle. The CDR3 reads CASSLQGEEQYF. The CDR3 DNA is TGTGCCAGCTCACTCCAGGGTGAGGAGCAGTACTTC.

The gene calls are TRBV27 and TRBJ2-1; the D gene is possibly TRBD2 (7 bases). The germline V gene has CDR1 MNHEY and CDR2 SMNVEV (reference sequence). The CDR3 spans 14 residues. The V end was cut by 2 bases, the J end by 7 bases, with 12 bases between. The CDR3 sequence is CASSLRAGANEQFF. For the CDR3, the DNA is TGTGCCAGCAGTTTACGGGCGGGGGCGAATGAGCAGTTCTTC.

This clone turned up a few times. This sequence joins TRBV12-5 and TRBJ1-5; unclear D gene. Trimming removed 5 bases from V and 0 bases from J, with 11 bases in between. Germline CDR1 is LGHNT and CDR2 is FRNRAP. The CDR3 totals 15 residues. For the CDR3, the DNA is TGTGCTAGTGGTCCCGACGGTCATAGCAATCAGCCCCAGCATTTT. It translates to CASGPDGHSNQPQHF. The variable domain in full, completed from reference TRBV12-5 and TRBJ1-5, reads DARVTQTPRHKVTEMGQEVTMRCQPILGHNTVFWYRQTMMQGLELLAYFRNRAPLDDSGMPKDRFSAEMPDATLATLKIQPSEPRDSAVYFCASGPDGHSNQPQHFGDGTRLSIL.

The V gene is TRBV5-1, the J gene TRBJ2-1; 12 bases are a match to TRBD2. V gave up 3 bases and J gave up 7 bases; unmatched junction bases: 5. Germline lookup yields CDR1 SGHRS and CDR2 YFSETQ. CDR3 length: 15 amino acids. CDR3 DNA sequence: TGCGCCAGCAGCTCTCTAGCGGGGGGGCCTAATGAGCAGTTCTTC. Its protein product is CASSSLAGGPNEQFF.

V is TRBV15 and J is TRBJ1-5, with 7 bases identical to TRBD1. CDR1 LNHNV and CDR2 YYDKDF come from the germline V gene (reference sequence). The junction had 10 bases not matched to a gene; V was cut back by 4 bases and J by 4 bases. The CDR3 extends over 16 amino acids. The CDR3 bases are TGTGCCACCAGCACGAGCCGACAGGGAGGTAATCAGCCCCAGCATTTT. It is translated as CATSTSRQGGNQPQHF.

This clone was seen only a few times. The chain combines TRBV11-2 with TRBJ2-2, with D perhaps matching TRBD1 (6 bases). This CDR3 region has 16 residues. CDR1 SGHAT and CDR2 FQNNGV come from the germline V gene. The V end lost 1 base, the J end lost 1 base, and 10 bases lay between the germline ends. DNA for the CDR3: TGTGCCAGCAGCTTAGGGGGCAGGGGGAACACCGGGGAGCTGTTTTTT. This gives the protein CASSLGGRGNTGELFF.

This rearrangement joins TRBV7-9 to TRBJ2-7; TRBD1 might be the D (6 bases). This CDR3 contains 12 residues. The V end was cut by 7 bases, the J end by 3 bases, with 10 bases between. Germline loops: CDR1 SEHNR, CDR2 FQNEAQ (reference sequence). The DNA of the CDR3 is TGTGCCAGCACCAGGGGTAACTACGAGCAGTACTTC. Translating it yields CASTRGNYEQYF. Together with reference TRBV7-9 and TRBJ2-7, the CDR3 gives the full variable domain: DTGVSQNPRHKITKRGQNVTFRCDPISEHNRLYWYRQTLGQGPEFLTYFQNEAQLEKSRLLSDRFSAERPKGSFSTLEIQRTEQGDSAMYLCASTRGNYEQYFGPGTRLTVT.

V and J are TRBV28 and TRBJ1-5; tentatively, D is TRBD1 (5 bases). The CDR3 is made up of 13 amino acids. V was cut by 7 bases and J by 4 bases, with 11 bases left in between. Germline V gene sequence: CDR1 MDHEN, CDR2 SYDVKM. The CDR3 loop is CASNRGMNQPQHF. The DNA of the CDR3 is TGTGCCAGCAATCGGGGGATGAATCAGCCCCAGCATTTT.

The V call is TRBV18, the J call TRBJ1-2; tentatively, D is TRBD1 (6 bases). Trimming cost V 3 bases and J 8 bases, with 10 bases left between them. The CDR3 is 12 amino acids. CDR1 is KGHSH and CDR2 is LQKENI in the germline V gene. The CDR3 nucleotides are TGTGCCAGCTCACCTAACAGGGAAGGCTACACCTTC. Amino acids: CASSPNREGYTF.

The chain has TRBV4-1 and TRBJ2-6; unclear D gene. Germline V gene data show CDR1 as MGHRA and CDR2 as YSYEKL. The CDR3 length is 15 residues. V gave up 0 bases and J gave up 12 bases, with 15 bases separating them. Written as DNA, the CDR3 is TGCGCCAGCAGCCAAGAACAACTGGCCATTACCGTCCTGACTTTC. Protein sequence: CASSQEQLAITVLTF.

The chain employs TRBV11-2 and TRBJ2-7; 9 bases align to TRBD2. The CDR3 covers 16 residues. In germline, CDR1 is SGHAT, CDR2 FQNNGV. V gave up 0 bases and J gave up 6 bases; unmatched junction bases: 9. The DNA of the CDR3 is TGTGCCAGCAGCTTAGATTACGGGACTAGCCGGGGCGAGCAGTACTTC. This encodes CASSLDYGTSRGEQYF.

J is TRBJ2-1 and V is TRBV28; weak D call: TRBD2 (6 bases). Germline V lookup: CDR1 MDHEN, CDR2 SYDVKM. The CDR3 has 11 residues. V was cut by 8 bases and J by 8 bases, with 10 bases left in between. CDR3 region: CASRGIDEQFF. The CDR3 DNA is TGTGCCAGCCGGGGGATCGATGAGCAGTTCTTC.

The chain links TRBV7-2 to TRBJ2-1; 11 bases map to TRBD2. The CDR3 runs 15 residues. V lost 3 bases and J lost 10; bases outside the gene matches: 8. CDR1 and CDR2 from the germline V gene are SGHTA and FQGNSA. The CDR3 coding sequence is TGTGCCAGCAGCTTTCGTAGCGGGAGGGCCACAGAGCAGTTCTTC. The encoded protein is CASSFRSGRATEQFF.

The genes are TRBV10-3 and TRBJ2-1; D possibly corresponds to TRBD1 (6 bases). Trimming shortened V by 6 bases and J by 4 bases, and 10 bases separated the two germline ends. The CDR3 loop spans 13 amino acids. In germline, CDR1 is ENHRY, CDR2 SYGVKD. CDR3 amino acids: CAIRQGLYNEQFF. The CDR3 coding sequence is TGTGCCATCAGGCAGGGGTTATACAATGAGCAGTTCTTC.

This clone was observed a few times. J is TRBJ2-1 and V is TRBV3-1 (or the pseudogene TRBV3-2); 8 bases match TRBD2. The length of the CDR3 is 13 residues. J was trimmed by 9 bases and V by 4 bases; bases with no gene match: 5. Looked up from germline, CDR1 is LGHDT and CDR2 is YNNKEL (reference sequence). The CDR3 protein is CASSPGGGTEQFF. The CDR3 DNA sequence: TGTGCCAGCAGCCCCGGGGGGGGGACTGAGCAGTTCTTC.

The rearrangement joins TRBV11-2 to TRBJ1-6; tentative D call: TRBD1 (5 bases). The CDR3 contains 14 residues. CDR1 and CDR2 from the germline V gene are SGHAT and FQNNGV. V lost 2 bases to trimming and J lost 10 bases, with 12 bases between them. CDR3 loop: CASSLPGGGSPLHF. CDR3 DNA sequence: TGTGCCAGCAGCTTACCGGGGGGAGGATCACCCCTCCACTTT.

V is TRBV28 and J is TRBJ1-6; D ambiguous. The CDR3 covers 15 residues. Trimming removed 2 bases at V and 9 bases at J, with 14 bases between. CDR1 is MDHEN, CDR2 SYDVKM, per germline. CDR3 loop: CASSLEVGLGSPLHF. CDR3 coding DNA: TGTGCCAGCAGTTTAGAAGTGGGGTTAGGTTCACCCCTCCACTTT.

The rearrangement joins TRBV28 to TRBJ2-1, with TRBD2 matching 8 bases. The CDR3 spans 16 residues. From germline, CDR1 is MDHEN and CDR2 SYDVKM. V lost 1 base, J lost 6 bases, and 8 bases stayed unmatched. The CDR3 DNA is TGTGCCAGCAGTTTATCCAGCGGGGGCATATTCAATGAGCAGTTCTTC. As protein: CASSLSSGGIFNEQFF.